This T cell receptor (beta chain) is drawn from a study of blood T cell repertoires in COVID-19. Across the study: Samples representing acute and convalescent COVID-19 were sourced from the United States, Italy and Spain. Sample material is recorded as cDNA or gDNA derived from T cells, B-cell-depleted T cells, or PBMCs.

Original methodology: Scientists estimated how many nucleated cells there were by amplifying reference gene primers. TCRdb's table, derived via immunoSEQ multiplex PCR, lists solely in-frame clones and lacks some. That table gives V, J and clone size, and the DNA gave D and trimming. The sample lists approximately 190,000 clones; approximately 82% were seen once. Germline V gene lookup returns CDR1 WSHSY and CDR2 SAAADI. Trimming at V came to 2 bases and at J to 7 bases, leaving 9 bases not matched to a gene. The CDR3 sequence is 15 residues long. The receptor was isolated from a human donor with acute or convalescent COVID-19. The donor label of this sample is uncertain. The V and J genes are TRBV10-2 and TRBJ2-7, with 9 bases fitting TRBD2. The material sequenced was peripheral blood. The CDR3 nucleotides are TGCGCCAGCAGTGAGGGCGGGAGGGGAAGGGGTGAGCAGTACTTC. Its protein product is CASSEGGRGRGEQYF.